This paragraph covers one T cell receptor (beta chain) sequence. This sample stems from a study of T-cell memory formation after mild COVID-19. 5'RACE, which relied on constant-segment primers, yielded TCR alpha and TCR beta cDNA libraries carrying sample barcodes and UMIs. TCRdb re-derived calls from the 5' RACE reads in MiXCR, one entry per CDR3 protein. The data contain a few hundred thousand distinct CDR3 sequences, 16% of them singletons. Germline loops: CDR1 SEHNR, CDR2 FQNEAQ (reference sequence). The V end was cut by 3 bases, the J end by 2 bases, with 12 bases between. There are 15 residues in the CDR3.

The V gene is TRBV7-9, the J gene TRBJ2-3; D is undetermined. This TCR was recovered from a man between 18 and 29 years old who had mild COVID-19 (a few samples of this study predate the infection). Cell type and time point are not known. The sequenced material came from PBMCs or a T cell subset sorted from them (not recorded which). In nucleotides, the CDR3 is TGTGCCAGCAGCTTTGCCTTTACTCACACAGATACGCAGTATTTT. As protein: CASSFAFTHTDTQYF.